Following are 14 T cell receptor beta chains from one sample sequenced in a study of PD-1 blockade in classical Hodgkin lymphoma. This table comes from immunoSEQ multiplex PCR, and its TCRdb copy is limited to in-frame clones, with some not included. The sample holds about 43,000 clones, around 76% seen once. There was relapse after autologous stem cell transplantation in every patient, and there was variation in brentuximab vedotin exposure. Source: peripheral blood mononuclear cells (PBMCs), taken before the second cycle of nivolumab. All receptors derive from a human donor with classical Hodgkin lymphoma.

DNA for the CDR3: TGTGCCAGCAGTTACTCAGGGGAAATCACAGATACGCAGTATTTT. This translates into CASSYSGEITDTQYF. This chain joins TRBV6-5 and TRBJ2-3; possibly TRBD1 for D (5 bases). This CDR3 is built from 15 residues. V gave up 0 bases and J gave up 2 bases, with 9 bases separating them. Germline V lookup: CDR1 MNHEY, CDR2 SVGAGI.

This clone was seen just once. The rearrangement links TRBV5-1 to TRBJ2-7, with D hard to call. CDR3 length: 14 amino acids. V was shortened by 0 bases and J by 3 bases, with 10 bases between the two germline ends. Germline values: CDR1 SGHRS, CDR2 YFSETQ. This CDR3 is CASSLDKSLYEQYF. As DNA, the CDR3 is TGCGCCAGCAGCTTGGACAAAAGCCTCTACGAGCAGTACTTC.

Points on this clone: The same CDR3 also results from other DNA sequences found in this sample. The rearrangement links TRBV29-1 to TRBJ1-4; D is unresolved. Between the trimmed V and J ends, which lost 6 bases and 5 bases, there was a span of 10 bases. The germline V gene encodes CDR1 SQVTM and CDR2 ANQGSEA. The CDR3 has 12 amino acids. CDR3 amino acids: CSVGGGNEKLFF. CDR3 nucleotide sequence: TGCAGCGTGGGCGGAGGGAATGAAAAACTGTTTTTT.

This sequence joins TRBV18 and TRBJ2-3; 8 nucleotides match TRBD1. V shed 5 bases and J 2 bases; nucleotides not matched to a gene: 12. CDR3 size: 17 residues. The germline V gene encodes CDR1 KGHSH and CDR2 LQKENI. CDR3 protein: CASSKLQGVSSTDTQYF. The CDR3 DNA follows: TGTGCCAGCTCAAAATTACAGGGGGTCTCTTCCACAGATACGCAGTATTTT.

The genes are TRBV9 and TRBJ2-7; 8 positions agree with TRBD1. This CDR3 spans 15 amino acids. Germline V CDR1 and CDR2: SGDLS, YYNGEE. The trim removed 4 bases at V and 2 bases at J, leaving 8 bases unmatched. The CDR3 here is CASSPLGQGTYEQYF. DNA of the CDR3: TGTGCCAGCAGCCCTCTAGGACAGGGTACCTACGAGCAGTACTTC.

J is TRBJ1-3 and V is TRBV2; no firm D call. CDR1 is SNHLY, CDR2 FYNNEI, per germline. The V end was cut by 5 bases, the J end by 0 bases, with 11 bases between. The CDR3 totals 15 residues. The CDR3 DNA is TGTGCCAGCAGTCTGGACTCGAGCTCTGGAAACACCATATATTTT. It specifies CASSLDSSSGNTIYF.

The V and J genes are TRBV28 and TRBJ2-7; a weak D match, TRBD2 (6 bases). Between the trimmed V and J ends, which lost 7 bases and 2 bases, there was a span of 18 bases. The CDR3 spans 15 residues. Per the germline V gene, CDR1 is MDHEN and CDR2 is SYDVKM. The CDR3 reads CASKTSGWGAYEQYF. As DNA, the CDR3 is TGTGCCAGCAAAACCAGCGGGTGGGGTGCCTACGAGCAGTACTTC.

This chain uses TRBV23-1 with TRBJ2-7; weak D call: TRBD1 (5 bases). Being an ORF, TRBV23-1 has a function that is uncertain. The CDR3 is 14 amino acids. The V gene lost 6 bases and the J gene lost 0 bases, with 12 bases spanning the gap. This CDR3 reads CASRNTGFSYEQYF. The CDR3 bases are TGCGCCAGCAGAAATACAGGTTTCTCCTACGAGCAGTACTTC.

The chain carries TRBV6-5 and TRBJ2-2, with D unresolved. V lost 6 bases to trimming and J lost 7 bases, with 9 bases between them. The CDR3 is 12 amino acids. Germline CDR1 MNHEY, CDR2 SVGAGI. The CDR3 spells CASRRNSGELFF. In DNA, the CDR3 is TGTGCCAGCAGGAGGAATAGCGGGGAGCTGTTTTTT.

The chain employs TRBV4-3 and TRBJ2-5; D gene unclear. This CDR3 is 13 amino acids long. V was cut by 4 bases and J by 8 bases, with 14 bases left in between. The V gene's germline CDR1 is LGHNA and CDR2 YSLEER. The CDR3 loop is CASSPSLMTTQYF. The CDR3 DNA sequence: TGCGCCAGCAGCCCCAGTCTCATGACAACCCAGTACTTC.

The chain links TRBV19 to TRBJ1-5, with 7 bases aligning to TRBD1. V shed 8 bases and J 7 bases; nucleotides not matched to a gene: 8. The CDR3 consists of 13 residues. Germline V gene lookup returns CDR1 LNHDA and CDR2 SQIVND (reference sequence). CDR3 sequence reads: CASGEGAGQPQHF. The CDR3 DNA follows: TGTGCCAGTGGGGAGGGGGCGGGACAGCCCCAGCATTTT.

The chain couples TRBV27 to TRBJ1-4; 7 nucleotides agree with TRBD1. V lost 6 bases to trimming and J lost 13 bases; unmatched junction nucleotides: 8. Germline values: CDR1 MNHEY, CDR2 SMNVEV (reference sequence). CDR3 size: 12 residues. The CDR3 spells CASSSTTGLLFF. CDR3 in DNA: TGTGCCAGCAGCTCAACGACAGGGTTACTGTTTTTT.

This chain's CDR3 is CASSPLGGLNTGELFF. The CDR3 nucleotides read TGTGCCAGCAGCCCCCTGGGGGGGCTGAACACCGGGGAGCTGTTTTTT. This chain links TRBV7-9 with TRBJ2-2; possible D gene TRBD2, 7 bases. Germline loops: CDR1 SEHNR, CDR2 FQNEAQ (reference sequence). The CDR3 is made up of 16 amino acids. Deletions cut 5 bases from V and 1 base from J, with 14 bases between.

This clone came up a few times. V gene TRBV13 combines with J gene TRBJ1-1, with a possible D match to TRBD1 (5 bases). Looked up from germline, CDR1 is PRHDT and CDR2 is FYEKMQ (reference sequence). V was trimmed by 3 bases and J by 2 bases, leaving 10 bases between them. CDR3 length: 14 residues. The DNA for the CDR3 is TGTGCCAGCAGCTTCACCGGGGCCAACACTGAAGCTTTCTTT. Amino acid sequence: CASSFTGANTEAFF.